Following are 26 T cell receptor beta chains from one sample sequenced in a study of T-cell memory formation after mild COVID-19. TCRdb ran MiXCR on the 5' RACE reads and lists one entry per CDR3 protein. The sample holds about 350,000 distinct CDR3 sequences, about an eighth seen once. Material: PBMCs or a T cell subset sorted from them (not recorded which). These receptors were taken from a man between 18 and 35 years old who had mild COVID-19 (a few samples of this study predate the infection). Cell type and time point are not known.

This clonotype was detected only a few times. This chain's CDR3 is CATSREDRTYF. The CDR3 nucleotides are TGTGCCACCAGCAGAGAGGACCGAACCTACTTC. The chain joins TRBV15 to TRBJ2-5; no reliable D call. V shed 0 bases and J shed 14 bases, with 10 bases lying between them. The CDR3 is 11 amino acids. Germline V gene data show CDR1 as LNHNV and CDR2 as YYDKDF (reference sequence).

This clonotype was counted between two and nine times. The V and J genes are TRBV9 and TRBJ1-2; 7 bases fit TRBD1. Per germline, CDR1 SGDLS and CDR2 YYNGEE. This CDR3 has 15 residues. V was clipped by 0 bases and J by 7 bases; unmatched bases: 9. The CDR3 reads CASSVEARGVPGYTF. The CDR3 DNA is TGTGCCAGCAGCGTAGAAGCCAGGGGGGTTCCTGGCTACACCTTC.

The chain is built from TRBV12-5 and TRBJ2-7, with D hard to call. The CDR3 loop spans 15 amino acids. Per the germline V gene, CDR1 is LGHNT and CDR2 is FRNRAP. V was trimmed by 1 base and J by 2 bases, leaving 12 bases between them. The CDR3 nucleotides read TGTGCTAGTGGTTTGGCCCCGGTGGGCCCCTACGAGCAGTACTTC. This encodes CASGLAPVGPYEQYF.

V usage is TRBV4-1 and J usage is TRBJ1-2; TRBD1 agrees at 9 bases. The trim removed 1 base at V and 6 bases at J, leaving 9 bases unmatched. This CDR3 is 16 amino acids long. Germline V lookup: CDR1 MGHRA, CDR2 YSYEKL. The CDR3 nucleotides read TGCGCCAGCAGCCAAGCTCCCGGGACAGGGAGTGATGGCTACACCTTC. It yields the protein CASSQAPGTGSDGYTF.

This clonotype was picked up a small number of times. The chain has TRBV20-1 and TRBJ1-5, with TRBD1 matching over 10 bases. This CDR3 is built from 16 residues. The junction had 13 bases not matched to a gene; V was cut back by 4 bases and J by 7 bases. Per germline, CDR1 DFQATT and CDR2 SNEGSKA (reference sequence). The CDR3 reads CSAIAPADRGRQPQHF. The CDR3 bases are TGCAGTGCTATAGCCCCCGCAGACAGGGGGCGGCAGCCCCAGCATTTT.

V and J are TRBV7-3 and TRBJ2-3; TRBD1 matches 7 bases. Germline CDR1 reads SGHTA; CDR2 reads FQGTGA. The length of the CDR3 is 14 residues. J gave up 0 bases and V 4 bases, and 1 base lay outside the gene matches. The CDR3 loop is CASSYRGSTDTQYF. DNA of the CDR3: TGTGCCAGCAGCTACAGGGGTAGCACAGATACGCAGTATTTT.

This clonotype was seen a handful of times. The genes are TRBV7-2 and TRBJ2-3; D gene unclear. CDR3 length: 15 amino acids. The V gene's germline CDR1 is SGHTA and CDR2 FQGNSA. V was cut by 3 bases and J by 3 bases, with 13 bases left in between. CDR3: CASSFRRRWTDTQYF. CDR3 bases: TGTGCCAGCAGCTTCAGGCGGCGTTGGACAGATACGCAGTATTTT.

This clonotype was observed a handful of times. The chain combines TRBV6-2 or TRBV6-3 with TRBJ2-7, with D uncertain. Per the germline V gene, CDR1 is MNHEY and CDR2 is SVGEGT. This CDR3 spans 15 amino acids. Trimming left V 9 bases short and J 0 bases short, with 18 bases between. CDR3 amino acids: CASSSGFESSYEQYV. CDR3 sequence (DNA): TGTGCCAGTTCGTCGGGCTTCGAAAGCTCCTACGAGCAGTACGTC.

The J gene is TRBJ2-2, the V gene TRBV7-8; possibly TRBD1 for D (5 bases). This CDR3 comprises 18 residues. CDR1 SGHVS and CDR2 FQNEAQ come from the germline V gene. V was shortened by 2 bases and J by 6 bases, with 22 bases between the two germline ends. The CDR3 loop is CASSLSHRRTDKSGELFF. For the CDR3, the DNA is TGTGCCAGCAGCTTATCTCATCGTAGGACGGACAAATCCGGGGAGCTGTTTTTT.

This clonotype has only a few counts. This chain uses TRBV12-3 or TRBV12-4 with TRBJ1-1; no clear D gene. The CDR3 runs 13 residues. Between the trimmed V and J ends, which lost 2 bases and 7 bases, there was a span of 11 bases. The CDR3 DNA reads TGTGCCAGCAGTTTACGGGGAGAGAGTGAAGCTTTCTTT. This translates into CASSLRGESEAFF.

This clonotype showed up just a few times. V usage is TRBV2 and J usage is TRBJ1-3, with TRBD1 identical over 8 bases. V lost 2 bases and J lost 4; bases outside the gene matches: 4. CDR3 length: 15 residues. Germline CDR1 reads SNHLY; CDR2 reads FYNNEI. Here the CDR3 DNA reads TGTGCCAGCAGTGAAAGGACAGGGCCAGGAAACACCATATATTTT. Translation: CASSERTGPGNTIYF.

This clonotype has at least ten counts. The V gene is TRBV7-2, the J gene TRBJ2-3, with a possible D match to TRBD2 (5 bases). This CDR3 has 14 residues. From germline, CDR1 is SGHTA and CDR2 FQGNSA. The germline V and J ends were trimmed by 8 bases and 1 base, with 13 bases remaining between them. CDR3 in amino acids: CASGQRSRTDTQYF. The CDR3 DNA is TGTGCCAGCGGCCAGCGGAGCCGCACAGATACGCAGTATTTT.

The chain couples TRBV30 to TRBJ1-2; tentative D call: TRBD1 (6 bases). The germline V gene has CDR1 GTSNPN and CDR2 SVGIG (reference sequence). V was trimmed by 0 bases and J by 7 bases, leaving 6 bases between them. CDR3 length equals 11 residues. This CDR3 reads CAWSVQGGYTF. Here the CDR3 DNA reads TGTGCCTGGAGTGTACAGGGTGGCTACACCTTC.

Many counts were recorded for this clonotype. The chain joins TRBV11-2 to TRBJ1-2, with D unclear. From germline, CDR1 is SGHAT and CDR2 FQNNGV. V was clipped by 4 bases and J by 4 bases, with 10 bases between them. CDR3 length: 13 amino acids. For the CDR3, the DNA is TGTGCCAGCAGCTCTACCGGGGTCTATGGCTACACCTTC. As protein: CASSSTGVYGYTF. Full variable domain (rest looked up from reference TRBV11-2 and TRBJ1-2): EAGVAQSPRYKIIEKRQSVAFWCNPISGHATLYWYQQILGQGPKLLIQFQNNGVVDDSQLPKDRFSAERLKGVDSTLKIQPAKLEDSAVYLCASSSTGVYGYTFGSGTRLTVV.

The rearrangement uses TRBV7-3 and TRBJ2-1; D is perhaps TRBD1 (7 bases). V was shortened by 5 bases and J by 16 bases, with 27 bases between the two germline ends. This CDR3 has 15 residues. Per the germline V gene, CDR1 is SGHTA and CDR2 is FQGTGA. The CDR3 sequence: CASSLQGRGARGRFF. DNA of the CDR3: TGTGCCAGCAGCCTACAAGGCAGGGGGGCCCGGGGTAGATTCTTC.

This clonotype was detected only a few times. The rearrangement uses TRBV20-1 and TRBJ2-3; D not resolved. This CDR3 has 11 amino acids. The germline V gene encodes CDR1 DFQATT and CDR2 SNEGSKA (reference sequence). Trimming took 5 bases from V and 6 from J, leaving 9 bases between them. The chain's CDR3 is CSAPRGDTQYF. In DNA form, the CDR3 reads TGCAGTGCTCCACGTGGGGATACGCAGTATTTT.

This clonotype has at least ten counts. Here the CDR3 reads CSARDPGSWEQYV. CDR3 sequence (DNA): TGCAGTGCTAGAGATCCCGGTAGCTGGGAGCAGTACGTC. The chain is built from TRBV20-1 and TRBJ2-7; no clear D gene. The germline CDR1 and CDR2 sequences are DFQATT and SNEGSKA (reference sequence). V lost 0 bases and J lost 7, with 13 bases in between. The CDR3 runs 13 residues.

This clonotype has only a few counts. This chain links TRBV12-3 or TRBV12-4 with TRBJ2-4, with a weak D call TRBD1 (6 bases). This CDR3 contains 15 residues. V lost 6 bases and J 4 bases, leaving 16 bases between the germline ends. The CDR3 loop reads CASSQTGSVKNIQYF. The CDR3 DNA follows: TGTGCCAGCAGCCAAACAGGGTCGGTTAAAAACATTCAGTACTTC.

V is TRBV7-9 and J is TRBJ1-5, with D uncertain. The CDR3 sequence is 12 residues long. CDR1 is SEHNR, CDR2 FQNEAQ, per germline (reference sequence). Trimming cost V 5 bases and J 3 bases, with 5 bases left between them. The CDR3 DNA reads as TGTGCCAGCAGCCGGAACAATCAGCCCCAGCATTTT. Translating gives CASSRNNQPQHF.

V usage is TRBV6-2 or TRBV6-3 and J usage is TRBJ1-2; a weak D match, TRBD1 (6 bases). The CDR3 is 12 residues long. Trimming removed 4 bases at V and 7 bases at J, with 10 bases between. Germline V gene lookup returns CDR1 MNHEY and CDR2 SVGEGT. Here the CDR3 reads CASSSGGPGYTF. In nucleotides, the CDR3 is TGTGCCAGCAGTTCCGGGGGGCCTGGCTACACCTTC.

This clonotype was observed a few times. V gene TRBV12-3 or TRBV12-4 combines with J gene TRBJ1-1; 9 bases agree with TRBD1. The CDR3 loop spans 17 amino acids. V lost 5 bases and J lost 0; bases outside the gene matches: 10. CDR3 DNA sequence: TGTGCCAGCAGTCCTCGGGACAGGGTTTCTATGAACACTGAAGCTTTCTTT. This encodes CASSPRDRVSMNTEAFF.

This clonotype was observed many times. This sequence joins TRBV9 and TRBJ2-4, with D possibly called TRBD1 or TRBD2 (6 bases each). V was shortened by 0 bases and J by 8 bases, with 15 bases between the two germline ends. The CDR3 runs to 15 residues. CDR1 is SGDLS, CDR2 YYNGEE, per germline. The CDR3 reads CASSVASGGLDIQYF. The CDR3 bases are TGTGCCAGCAGCGTAGCTTCCGGGGGCCTGGACATTCAGTACTTC.

This clonotype was seen more than once but under ten times. At one end, the junction sequence differs from germline, possibly due to a read error. The J gene is TRBJ2-2, the V gene TRBV6-1, with D uncertain. Looked up from germline, CDR1 is MNHNS and CDR2 is SASEGT. The CDR3 sequence is 13 residues long. The CDR3 nucleotides are TGTGCCTGCAGAGGTAGAAAAACCGGGGAGCTGTTTTTT. It is translated as CACRGRKTGELFF.

This clonotype was detected only a few times. The V gene is TRBV3-1, the J gene TRBJ1-1, with no clear D. The CDR3 is 14 residues long. Germline assignment: CDR1 LGHDT and CDR2 YNNKEL (reference sequence). Trimming removed 3 bases at V and 6 bases at J, with 14 bases between. The CDR3 sequence is CASSQYDLLPEAFF. CDR3 DNA: TGTGCCAGCAGCCAGTACGACCTTTTGCCTGAAGCTTTCTTT. The full variable domain, in which reference TRBV3-1 and TRBJ1-1 provide the parts outside the CDR3, is DTAVSQTPKYLVTQMGNDKSIKCEQNLGHDTMYWYKQDSKKFLKIMFSYNNKELIINETVPNRFSPKSPDKAHLNLHINSLELGDSAVYFCASSQYDLLPEAFFGQGTRLTVV.

The chain joins TRBV6-5 to TRBJ1-2; unclear D gene. Germline lookup yields CDR1 MNHEY and CDR2 SVGAGI. This CDR3 contains 16 residues. The ends were cut back, 0 bases at V and 7 bases at J, with 18 bases in the middle. The CDR3 coding sequence is TGTGCCAGCAGTTACTCGTCGGCTCACAGCCTAAGTGGCTACACCTTC. Residues: CASSYSSAHSLSGYTF.

At least ten counts were recorded for this clonotype. The rearrangement uses TRBV3-1 and TRBJ1-3; D is uncertain. Trimming pared 3 bases from V and 9 bases from J, leaving 9 bases between. Germline V gene lookup returns CDR1 LGHDT and CDR2 YNNKEL (reference sequence). This CDR3 has 12 amino acids. Here the CDR3 reads CASSHLEGTIYF. The DNA for the CDR3 is TGTGCCAGCAGCCACCTTGAGGGCACCATATATTTT.